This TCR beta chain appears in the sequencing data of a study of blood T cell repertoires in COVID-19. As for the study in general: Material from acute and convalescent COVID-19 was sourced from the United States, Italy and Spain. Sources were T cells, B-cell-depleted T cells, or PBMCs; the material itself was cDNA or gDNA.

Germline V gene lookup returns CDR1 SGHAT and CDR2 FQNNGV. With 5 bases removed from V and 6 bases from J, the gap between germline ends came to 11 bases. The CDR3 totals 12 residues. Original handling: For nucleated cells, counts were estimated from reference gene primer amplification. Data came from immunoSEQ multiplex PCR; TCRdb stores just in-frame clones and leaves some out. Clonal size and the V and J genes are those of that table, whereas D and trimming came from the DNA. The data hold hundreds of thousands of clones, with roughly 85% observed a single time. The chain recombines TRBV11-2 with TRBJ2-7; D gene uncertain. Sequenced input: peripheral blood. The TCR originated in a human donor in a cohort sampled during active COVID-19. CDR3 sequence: CASSMSASEQYF. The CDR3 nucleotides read TGTGCCAGCAGCATGTCTGCCAGCGAGCAGTACTTC.